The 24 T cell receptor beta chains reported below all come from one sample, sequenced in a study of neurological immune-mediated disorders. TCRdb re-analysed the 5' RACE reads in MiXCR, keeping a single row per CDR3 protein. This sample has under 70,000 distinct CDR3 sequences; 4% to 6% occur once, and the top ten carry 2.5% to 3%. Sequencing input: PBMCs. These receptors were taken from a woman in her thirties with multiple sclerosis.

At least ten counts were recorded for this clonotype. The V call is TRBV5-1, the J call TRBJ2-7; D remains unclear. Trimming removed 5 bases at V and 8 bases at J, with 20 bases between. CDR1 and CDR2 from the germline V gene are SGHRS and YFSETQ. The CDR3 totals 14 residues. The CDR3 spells CASSGRGAKVKQYF. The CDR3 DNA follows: TGCGCCAGCAGTGGTCGCGGAGCAAAGGTCAAGCAGTACTTC.

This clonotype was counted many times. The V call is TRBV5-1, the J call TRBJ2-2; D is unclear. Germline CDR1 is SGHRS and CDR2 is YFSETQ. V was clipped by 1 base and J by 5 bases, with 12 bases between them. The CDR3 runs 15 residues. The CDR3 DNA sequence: TGCGCCAGCAGCTTGAGGTCTTCCGGTACCGGGGAGCTGTTTTTT. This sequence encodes CASSLRSSGTGELFF. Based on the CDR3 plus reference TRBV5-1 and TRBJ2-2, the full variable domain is KAGVTQTPRYLIKTRGQQVTLSCSPISGHRSVSWYQQTPGQGLQFLFEYFSETQRNKGNFPGRFSGRQFSNSRSEMNVSTLELGDSALYLCASSLRSSGTGELFFGEGSRLTVL.

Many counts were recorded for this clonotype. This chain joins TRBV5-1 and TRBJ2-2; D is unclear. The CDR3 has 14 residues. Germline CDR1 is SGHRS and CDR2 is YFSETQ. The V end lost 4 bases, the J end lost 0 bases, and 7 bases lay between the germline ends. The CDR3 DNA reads TGCGCCAGCAGCGTGGGCCCGAACACCGGGGAGCTGTTTTTT. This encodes CASSVGPNTGELFF.

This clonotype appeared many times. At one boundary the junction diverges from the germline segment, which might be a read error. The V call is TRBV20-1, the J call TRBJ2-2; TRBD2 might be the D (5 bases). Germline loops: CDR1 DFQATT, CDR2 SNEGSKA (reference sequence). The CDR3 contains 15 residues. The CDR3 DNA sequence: TGCAGTGCCAGAGAGCGCGGGTGGGACACCGGGGAGCTGTTTTTT. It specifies CSARERGWDTGELFF.

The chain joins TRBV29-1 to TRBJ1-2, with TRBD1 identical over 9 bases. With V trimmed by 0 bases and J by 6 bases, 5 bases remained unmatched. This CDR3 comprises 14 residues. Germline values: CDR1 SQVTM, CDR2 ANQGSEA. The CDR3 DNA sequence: TGCAGCGTTGAAGAGGGGGACAGGGACAATGGCTACACCTTC. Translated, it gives CSVEEGDRDNGYTF.

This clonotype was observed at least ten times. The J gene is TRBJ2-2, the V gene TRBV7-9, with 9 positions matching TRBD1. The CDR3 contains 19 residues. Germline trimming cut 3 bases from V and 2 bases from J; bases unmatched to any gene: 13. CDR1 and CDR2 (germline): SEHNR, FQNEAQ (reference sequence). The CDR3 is CASSFRQGEIEVNTGELFF. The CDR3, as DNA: TGTGCCAGCAGCTTCAGACAGGGGGAGATTGAGGTCAACACCGGGGAGCTGTTTTTT.

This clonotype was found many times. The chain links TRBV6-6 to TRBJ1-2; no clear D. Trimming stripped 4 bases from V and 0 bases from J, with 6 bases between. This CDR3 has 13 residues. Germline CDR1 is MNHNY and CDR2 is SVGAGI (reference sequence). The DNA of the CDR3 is TGTGCCAGCAGTTGGAGGACTAACTATGGCTACACCTTC. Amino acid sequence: CASSWRTNYGYTF.

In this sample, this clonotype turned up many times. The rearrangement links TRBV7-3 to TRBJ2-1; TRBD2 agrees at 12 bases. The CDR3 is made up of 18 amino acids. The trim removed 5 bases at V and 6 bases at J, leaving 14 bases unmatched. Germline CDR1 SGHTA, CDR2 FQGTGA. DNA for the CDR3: TGTGCCAGCAGCCCAGGCCCAACGGGGACTAGCGGGCCCAATGAGCAGTTCTTC. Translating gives CASSPGPTGTSGPNEQFF.

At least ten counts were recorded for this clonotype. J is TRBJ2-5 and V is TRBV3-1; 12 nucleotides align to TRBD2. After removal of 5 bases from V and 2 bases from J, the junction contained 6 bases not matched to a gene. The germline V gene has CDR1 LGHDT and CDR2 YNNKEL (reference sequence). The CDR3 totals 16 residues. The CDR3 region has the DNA TGTGCCAGCAGCGCTTACGGGACTAGCGGGCAAGAGACCCAGTACTTC. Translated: CASSAYGTSGQETQYF.

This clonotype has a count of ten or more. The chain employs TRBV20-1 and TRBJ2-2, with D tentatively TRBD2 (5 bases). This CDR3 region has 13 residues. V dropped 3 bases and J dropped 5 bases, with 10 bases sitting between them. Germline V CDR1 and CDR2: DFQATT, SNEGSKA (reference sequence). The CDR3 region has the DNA TGCAGTGCTAGCGAGGGCCTTACCGGGGAGCTGTTTTTT. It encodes CSASEGLTGELFF.

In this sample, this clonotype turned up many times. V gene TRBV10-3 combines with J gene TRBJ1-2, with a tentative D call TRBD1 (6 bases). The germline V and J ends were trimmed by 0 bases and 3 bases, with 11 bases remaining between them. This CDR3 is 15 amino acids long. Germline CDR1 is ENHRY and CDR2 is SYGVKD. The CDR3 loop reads CAISESVQGDYGYTF. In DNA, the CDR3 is TGTGCCATCAGTGAGTCGGTACAGGGAGACTATGGCTACACCTTC.

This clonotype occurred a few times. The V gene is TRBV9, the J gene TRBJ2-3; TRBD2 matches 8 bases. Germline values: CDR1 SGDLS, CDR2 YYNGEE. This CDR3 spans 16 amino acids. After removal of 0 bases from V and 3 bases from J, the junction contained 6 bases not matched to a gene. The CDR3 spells CASSVGPGGPTDTQYF. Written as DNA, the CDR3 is TGTGCCAGCAGCGTAGGTCCGGGGGGGCCAACAGATACGCAGTATTTT.

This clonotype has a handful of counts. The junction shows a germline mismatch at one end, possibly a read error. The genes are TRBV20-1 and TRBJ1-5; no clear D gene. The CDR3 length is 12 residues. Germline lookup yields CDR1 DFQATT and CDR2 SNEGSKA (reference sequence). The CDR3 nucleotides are TGCAGTGCTAGGGGCTACTTCCAGCCCCAGAATTTT. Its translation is CSARGYFQPQNF.

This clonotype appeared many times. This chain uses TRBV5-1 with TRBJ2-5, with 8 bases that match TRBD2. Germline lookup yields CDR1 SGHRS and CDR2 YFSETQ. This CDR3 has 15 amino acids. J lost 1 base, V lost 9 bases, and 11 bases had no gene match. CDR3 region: CATTLSGGSQETQYF. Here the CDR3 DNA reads TGCGCCACCACCTTAAGCGGGGGTTCCCAAGAGACCCAGTACTTC.

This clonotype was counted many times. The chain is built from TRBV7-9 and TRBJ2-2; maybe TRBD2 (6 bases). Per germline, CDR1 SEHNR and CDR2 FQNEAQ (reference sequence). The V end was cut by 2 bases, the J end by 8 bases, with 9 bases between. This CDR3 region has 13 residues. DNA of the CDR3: TGTGCCAGCAGCTTACAGGCGGGAGGGGAGCTGTTTTTT. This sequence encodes CASSLQAGGELFF.

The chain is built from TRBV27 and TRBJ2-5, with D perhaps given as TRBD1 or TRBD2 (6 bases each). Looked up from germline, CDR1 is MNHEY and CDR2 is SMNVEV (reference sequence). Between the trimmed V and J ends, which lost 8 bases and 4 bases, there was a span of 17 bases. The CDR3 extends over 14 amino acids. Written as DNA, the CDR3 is TGTGCCAGCGGTAGTGGGGGGCCGGGAGAGACCCAGTACTTC. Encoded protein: CASGSGGPGETQYF.

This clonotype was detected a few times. CDR3 sequence (DNA): TGTGCCAGCAGCCTCCCGGACGGCCGCTACGAGCAGTACTTC. Its protein product is CASSLPDGRYEQYF. The chain links TRBV5-5 to TRBJ2-7, with D unclear. Trimming took 4 bases from V and 3 from J, leaving 14 bases between them. The germline V gene has CDR1 SGHKS and CDR2 YYEKEE (reference sequence). The CDR3 contains 14 residues.

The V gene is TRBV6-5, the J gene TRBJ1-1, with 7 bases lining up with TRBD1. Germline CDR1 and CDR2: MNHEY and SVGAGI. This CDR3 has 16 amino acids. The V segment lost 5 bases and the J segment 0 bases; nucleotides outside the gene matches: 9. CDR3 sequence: CASSIQGRGMNTEAFF. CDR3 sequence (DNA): TGTGCCAGCAGTATACAGGGGAGGGGAATGAACACTGAAGCTTTCTTT.

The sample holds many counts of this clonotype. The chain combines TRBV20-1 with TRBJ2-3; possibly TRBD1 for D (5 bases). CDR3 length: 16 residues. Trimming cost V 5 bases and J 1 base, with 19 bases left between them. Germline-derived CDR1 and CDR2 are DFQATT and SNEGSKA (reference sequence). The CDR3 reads CSAPPEKGLGTDTQYF. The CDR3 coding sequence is TGCAGTGCTCCACCGGAGAAGGGGCTAGGCACAGATACGCAGTATTTT.

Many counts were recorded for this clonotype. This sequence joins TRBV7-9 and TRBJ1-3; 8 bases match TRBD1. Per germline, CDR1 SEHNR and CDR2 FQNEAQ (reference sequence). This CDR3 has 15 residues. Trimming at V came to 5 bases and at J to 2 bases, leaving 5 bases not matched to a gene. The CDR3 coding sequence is TGTGCCAGCAGCCACGGACAGGGCCCTGGAAACACCATATATTTT. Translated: CASSHGQGPGNTIYF.

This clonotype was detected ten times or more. The CDR3 protein is CASSHTGSLARNIQYF. The CDR3 DNA is TGCGCCAGCAGCCACACGGGCTCACTAGCGAGAAACATTCAGTACTTC. This chain uses TRBV5-1 with TRBJ2-4; 7 bases match TRBD2. The length of the CDR3 is 16 residues. The V segment lost 4 bases and the J segment 6 bases; nucleotides outside the gene matches: 13. Germline loops: CDR1 SGHRS, CDR2 YFSETQ.

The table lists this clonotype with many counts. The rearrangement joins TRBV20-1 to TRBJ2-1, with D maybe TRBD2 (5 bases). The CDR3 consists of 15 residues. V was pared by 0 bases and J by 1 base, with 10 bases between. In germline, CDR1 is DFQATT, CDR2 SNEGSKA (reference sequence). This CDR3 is CSARDLGVSYNEQFF. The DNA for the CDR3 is TGCAGTGCTAGAGATCTCGGGGTATCCTACAATGAGCAGTTCTTC.

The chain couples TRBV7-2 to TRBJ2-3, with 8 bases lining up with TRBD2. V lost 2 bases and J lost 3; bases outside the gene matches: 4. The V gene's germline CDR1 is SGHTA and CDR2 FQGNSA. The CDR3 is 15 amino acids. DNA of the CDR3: TGTGCCAGCAGCTTACGTAGCGGGGAAACAGATACGCAGTATTTT. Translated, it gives CASSLRSGETDTQYF.

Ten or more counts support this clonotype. This chain's CDR3 is CSAAGQGVEQYF. CDR3 in DNA: TGCAGTGCTGCAGGACAGGGTGTCGAGCAGTACTTC. The chain is built from TRBV20-1 and TRBJ2-7, with 8 bases lining up with TRBD1. Looked up from germline, CDR1 is DFQATT and CDR2 is SNEGSKA (reference sequence). CDR3 length: 12 amino acids. With 5 bases clipped from V and 6 bases from J, the junction kept 6 bases outside the gene matches.